The rows below give T cell receptor beta chains drawn from one sample of a study of blood T cell repertoires in COVID-19. Method: immunoSEQ multiplex PCR; TCRdb's copy keeps in-frame clones and lacks some. The sample holds 100,000 to 150,000 clones, 83% seen once. The sample was peripheral blood. The receptor set was obtained from a man older than 75 with active or convalescent COVID-19. The CDR3 runs from the conserved cysteine through the conserved F or W. D genes are given only for firm matches. Only part of the rows carry a size: once, few, many, or a class if the clone is expanded.

V	J	D	size	DNA	CDR3
TRBV5-6	TRBJ2-7	-	-	TGTGCCAGCAGCTTGACAGGGTCGGGCGAGCAGTACTTC	CASSLTGSGEQYF
TRBV5-6	TRBJ2-2	TRBD1	-	TGTGCCAGCAGCCGGGGTCCGACAGGGGCGAACACCGGGGAGCTGTTTTTT	CASSRGPTGANTGELFF
TRBV5-8	TRBJ1-2	-	-	TGTGCCAGCAGTTTGGACAGATATGGCTACACCTTC	CASSLDRYGYTF
TRBV16	TRBJ2-7	TRBD1	-	TGTGCCAGCAGCCAAATTTGGACAGGGATACACGAGCAGTACTTC	CASSQIWTGIHEQYF
TRBV11-2	TRBJ1-1	-	once	TGTGCCAGCAGCTCGGACCTGGGGGGCACTGAAGCTTTCTTT	CASSSDLGGTEAFF
TRBV3-1/TRBV3-2	TRBJ2-5	TRBD1	-	TGTGCCAGCAGCCAAGCCCCGACAGGGGGAGAGACCCAGTACTTC	CASSQAPTGGETQYF
TRBV9	TRBJ2-1	TRBD2	-	TGTGCCAGCAGCGTAGTAGTGCCTAGCGGTCTAGAGCAGTTCTTC	CASSVVVPSGLEQFF
TRBV7-2	TRBJ2-5	-	once	TGTGCCAGCAACCGACTAGTTCAAGAGACCCAGTACTTC	CASNRLVQETQYF
TRBV27	TRBJ2-2	TRBD2	-	TGTGCCAGCAGACTAGCGGGGGCCCCTGCCGGGGAGCTGTTTTTT	CASRLAGAPAGELFF
TRBV7-3	TRBJ1-1	-	-	TGTGCCAGCAGCCCGACGGGGGGGACTGAAGCTTTCTTT	CASSPTGGTEAFF
TRBV19	TRBJ1-6	-	few	TGTGCCAGTAGGTCGGGTGGTTCACCCCTCCACTTT	CASRSGGSPLHF
TRBV7-9	TRBJ1-2	-	few	TGTGCCAGCAGCTTAGTTGCCGGGAACTATGGCTACACCTTC	CASSLVAGNYGYTF
TRBV15	TRBJ2-7	TRBD1	-	TGTGCCACCAGCAGAGAGGGTACCGGGACAGGGGCCTACGAGCAGTACTTC	CATSREGTGTGAYEQYF
TRBV11-1	TRBJ2-1	TRBD2	once	TGTGCCAGCAGCTTTACTAGCGGTGGAGCGTCCAATGAGCAGTTCTTC	CASSFTSGGASNEQFF
TRBV18	TRBJ1-1	TRBD1	-	TGTGCCAGCTCACCCGGGACAGGGGTCACTGAAGCTTTCTTT	CASSPGTGVTEAFF
TRBV30	TRBJ1-2	-	-	TGTGCCTGGAGGGCCGGGGGCTACACCTTC	CAWRAGGYTF
TRBV3-1/TRBV3-2	TRBJ2-5	TRBD1	once	TGTGCCAGCAGCCAAGGGCGGACAGGGAAAGGAGAGACCCAGTACTTC	CASSQGRTGKGETQYF
TRBV4-2	TRBJ2-1	TRBD1	-	TGTGCCAGCAGCCAAGTTTGGGCAGGGGGTGTCGATGAGCAGTTCTTC	CASSQVWAGGVDEQFF
TRBV28	TRBJ1-5	TRBD1	few	TGTGCCAGCACCAATGGAGGGGGCGATCAGCCCCAGCATTTT	CASTNGGGDQPQHF
TRBV9	TRBJ1-1	-	-	TGTGCCAGCAGCCTTGGACAGAACACTGAAGCTTTCTTT	CASSLGQNTEAFF
TRBV7-2	TRBJ2-1	-	-	TGTGCCAGCAGCTCCTCGAGCTCCTACAATGAGCAGTTCTTC	CASSSSSSYNEQFF
TRBV10-3	TRBJ1-2	-	-	TGTGCCATCAGTTCGGGGGGCCTGGCCGGCTACACCTTC	CAISSGGLAGYTF
TRBV21-1	TRBJ1-1	-	-	TGTGCCAGCAGCAAAGTTAAGGGCAGGGGATGGGTTATGAACACTGAAGCTTTCTTT	CASSKVKGRGWVMNTEAFF